Shown below are 8 T cell receptor beta chains from a single sample sequenced in a study of shared clonotypes between healthy human individuals. In the naive CD8 group, cells lacked CD45RO and were positively selected for CCR7, so terminally differentiated effector memory CD45RA+ cells were left out. Assay: immunoSEQ multiplex PCR; the TCRdb copy retains only in-frame clones and omits some. The sample lists around 2,100,000 clones, over 85% occurring once. Sequencing used naive CD8+ T cells sorted from blood. Receptors were obtained from a man younger than 35 in good health.

This chain uses TRBV5-6 with TRBJ2-2; 12 bases align to TRBD2. The CDR3 loop spans 17 amino acids. CDR1 and CDR2 from the germline V gene are SGHDT and YYEEEE. V lost 3 bases, J lost 3 bases, and 6 bases stayed unmatched. The chain's CDR3 is CASSSRLAGVDTGELFF. The CDR3 nucleotides read TGTGCCAGCAGCTCCCGACTAGCGGGAGTAGACACCGGGGAGCTGTTTTTT.

The V and J genes are TRBV7-2 and TRBJ2-1; TRBD2 matches 10 bases. Per the germline V gene, CDR1 is SGHTA and CDR2 is FQGNSA. J lost 4 bases, V lost 0 bases, and 15 bases had no gene match. The length of the CDR3 is 20 residues. This chain's CDR3 is CASSLASSGGAFGFYNEQFF. DNA of the CDR3: TGTGCCAGCAGCTTAGCGTCGAGCGGGGGGGCCTTTGGTTTTTACAATGAGCAGTTCTTC.

This chain links TRBV9 with TRBJ1-4, with 7 bases matching TRBD1. The CDR3 is 14 residues long. CDR1 and CDR2 (germline): SGDLS, YYNGEE. With V trimmed by 3 bases and J by 8 bases, 7 bases remained unmatched. The CDR3 DNA follows: TGTGCCAGCAGCGCAGAGGGGGCGGGAGAAAAACTGTTTTTT. It codes for CASSAEGAGEKLFF.

This clone showed up just a few times. CDR3 coding DNA: TGTGCCAGTAGTATCCAGGGCACCGGGGAGCTGTTTTTT. Its translation is CASSIQGTGELFF. The chain uses TRBV19 and TRBJ2-2; tentatively, D is TRBD1 (5 bases). This CDR3 is built from 13 residues. Germline lookup yields CDR1 LNHDA and CDR2 SQIVND (reference sequence). V lost 3 bases and J 4 bases, leaving 6 bases between the germline ends.

This clone came up a few times. The chain carries TRBV9 and TRBJ1-1, with a tentative D call TRBD1 (6 bases). The CDR3 is 14 residues long. Germline V gives CDR1 SGDLS, CDR2 YYNGEE. V was trimmed by 3 bases and J by 4 bases, leaving 13 bases between them. CDR3 coding DNA: TGTGCCAGCAGCGAAGGGGGACTTGGCACTGAAGCTTTCTTT. Encoded protein: CASSEGGLGTEAFF.

The chain uses TRBV4-3 and TRBJ1-4; no reliable D call. The V and J ends lost 0 bases and 10 bases respectively, with 9 bases between them. CDR3 length: 13 amino acids. Per the germline V gene, CDR1 is LGHNA and CDR2 is YSLEER. This chain's CDR3 is CASSQDRTLKLFF. Here the CDR3 DNA reads TGCGCCAGCAGCCAAGATAGGACCCTAAAACTGTTTTTT.

The gene calls are TRBV7-9 and TRBJ1-4; 8 nucleotides line up with TRBD1. CDR1 and CDR2 from the germline V gene are SEHNR and FQNEAQ (reference sequence). CDR3 size: 19 residues. Trimming cost V 7 bases and J 3 bases; bases outside gene matches: 19. The CDR3 reads CASTLTGAHHYPSNEKLFF. The CDR3 region has the DNA TGTGCCAGCACCTTGACAGGGGCTCACCACTACCCTTCTAATGAAAAACTGTTTTTT.

V usage is TRBV5-1 and J usage is TRBJ1-1; a weak D match, TRBD1 (5 bases). V was pared by 6 bases and J by 3 bases, with 15 bases between. CDR1 is SGHRS, CDR2 YFSETQ, per germline. This CDR3 is built from 14 residues. DNA for the CDR3: TGCGCCAGCACCCTGGAGGGACTTTACACTGAAGCTTTCTTT. Residues: CASTLEGLYTEAFF.